The source of this T cell receptor (beta chain) is a study of T-cell reconstitution after alpha-beta-depleted transplantation in children. Study findings and constraints: There were reportedly several hundred expanded graft clones from which alpha-beta T cells came about two months after transplant.

Trimming pared 7 bases from V and 10 bases from J, leaving 17 bases between. Germline-derived CDR1 and CDR2 are MNHEY and SVGEGT. This CDR3 contains 13 residues. Unique molecular identifiers were used in preparing the TCRbeta library. Each CDR3 protein gets one entry after TCRdb re-called the PCR reads with MiXCR. The data contain fewer than 500,000 distinct CDR3 sequences, about 45% of them singletons. Turning to this clonotype: Its antigen is still unknown.

Sequenced material: PBMCs, taken before TCRalphabeta/CD19-depleted stem cell transplant. The receptor's source is a girl aged 2-15 years with aplastic anemia, due to receive a stem cell transplant. This chain uses TRBV6-2 or TRBV6-3 with TRBJ2-1, with D hard to call. CDR3 sequence: CASTRSSAGEQFF. CDR3 sequence (DNA): TGTGCCAGCACCAGGTCCTCGGCTGGGGAGCAGTTCTTC.